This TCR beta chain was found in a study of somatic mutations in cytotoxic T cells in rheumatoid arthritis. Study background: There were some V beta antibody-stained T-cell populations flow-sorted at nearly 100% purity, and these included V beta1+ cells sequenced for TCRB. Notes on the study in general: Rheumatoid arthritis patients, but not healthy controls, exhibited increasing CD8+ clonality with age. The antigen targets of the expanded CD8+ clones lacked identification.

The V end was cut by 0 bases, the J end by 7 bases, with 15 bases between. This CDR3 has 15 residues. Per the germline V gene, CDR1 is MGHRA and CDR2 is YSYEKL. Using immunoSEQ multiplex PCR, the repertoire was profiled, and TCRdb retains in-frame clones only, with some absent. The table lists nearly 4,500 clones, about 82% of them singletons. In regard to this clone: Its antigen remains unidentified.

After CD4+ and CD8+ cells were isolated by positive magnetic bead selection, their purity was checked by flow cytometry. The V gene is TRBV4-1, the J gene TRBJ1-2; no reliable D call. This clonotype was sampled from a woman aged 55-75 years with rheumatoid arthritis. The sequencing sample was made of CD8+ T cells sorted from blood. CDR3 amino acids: CASSQEGGGVPGYTF. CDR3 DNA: TGCGCCAGCAGCCAAGAGGGCGGCGGGGTTCCTGGCTACACCTTC.